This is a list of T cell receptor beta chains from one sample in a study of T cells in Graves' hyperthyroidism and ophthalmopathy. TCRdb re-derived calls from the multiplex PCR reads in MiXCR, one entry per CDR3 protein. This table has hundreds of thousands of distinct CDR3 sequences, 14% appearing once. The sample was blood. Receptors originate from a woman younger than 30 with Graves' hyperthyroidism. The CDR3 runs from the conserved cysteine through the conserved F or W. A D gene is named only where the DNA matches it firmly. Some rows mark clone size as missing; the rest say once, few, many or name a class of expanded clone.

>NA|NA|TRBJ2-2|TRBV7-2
CASSLVTALTGELFF
TGTGCCAGCAGCTTAGTCACGGCACTCACCGGGGAGCTGTTTTTT
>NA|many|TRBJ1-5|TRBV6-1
CASSDRSGLSSNQPQHF
TGTGCCAGCAGTGATAGATCAGGGCTATCGAGCAATCAGCCCCAGCATTTT
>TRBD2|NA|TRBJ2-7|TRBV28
CASLRGTSGDSGQYF
TGTGCCAGCCTCCGGGGGACTAGCGGGGATTCAGGGCAGTACTTC
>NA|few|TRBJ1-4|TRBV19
CASSSRANPRATNEKLFF
TGTGCCAGTAGTTCGCGGGCCAACCCCCGTGCAACTAATGAAAAACTGTTTTTT
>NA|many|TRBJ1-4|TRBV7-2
CASSLAGAGNEKLFF
TGTGCCAGCAGCTTAGCAGGTGCAGGGAATGAAAAACTGTTTTTT
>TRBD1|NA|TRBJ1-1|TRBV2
CASSEYRGSTEAFF
TGTGCCAGCAGTGAATACAGGGGGTCGACTGAAGCTTTCTTT
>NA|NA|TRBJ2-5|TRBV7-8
CASSLVRAGWYQETQYF
TGTGCCAGCAGCTTAGTGAGAGCGGGTTGGTACCAAGAGACCCAGTACTTC
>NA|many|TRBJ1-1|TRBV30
CAWREFGSLNTEAFF
TGTGCCTGGAGAGAGTTCGGGAGTTTGAACACTGAAGCTTTCTTT
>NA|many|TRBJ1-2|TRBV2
CASTRRGFSTF
TGTGCCAGCACGCGTAGGGGGTTTTCCACCTTC
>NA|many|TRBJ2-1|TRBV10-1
CASSDPPYNEQFF
TGCGCCAGCAGTGACCCCCCGTACAATGAGCAGTTCTTC
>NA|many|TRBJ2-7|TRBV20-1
CSAKYYTRDISEQYF
TGCAGTGCCAAATATTATACAAGGGACATTTCCGAGCAGTACTTC
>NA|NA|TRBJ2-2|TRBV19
CASTLAQGGAGELFF
TGTGCCAGTACCCTGGCACAGGGTGGGGCCGGGGAGCTGTTTTTT
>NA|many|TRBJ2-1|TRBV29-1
CSVEVGAYNEQFF
TGCAGCGTTGAAGTGGGAGCATACAATGAGCAGTTCTTC
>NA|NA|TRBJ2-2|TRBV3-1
CASSQAGGAGELFF
TGTGCCAGCAGCCAAGCGGGCGGGGCCGGGGAGCTGTTTTTT
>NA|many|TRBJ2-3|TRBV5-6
CASSFPLAFTDTQYF
TGTGCCAGCAGCTTCCCACTAGCTTTCACAGATACGCAGTATTTT
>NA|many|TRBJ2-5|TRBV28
CASSLQGGGTQYF
TGTGCCAGCAGTTTGCAGGGCGGCGGGACCCAGTACTTC
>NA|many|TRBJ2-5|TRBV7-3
CASSLSPLGGETQYF
TGTGCCAGCAGCTTATCCCCTCTCGGGGGCGAGACCCAGTACTTC
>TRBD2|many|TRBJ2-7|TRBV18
CASSPTSGSYEQYF
TGTGCCAGCAGCCCGACTAGCGGGTCCTACGAGCAGTACTTC
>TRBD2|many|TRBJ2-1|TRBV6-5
CASSYTGTPRGSVYNEQFF
TGTGCCAGCAGTTACACCGGGACTCCTCGCGGGAGCGTCTACAATGAGCAGTTCTTC
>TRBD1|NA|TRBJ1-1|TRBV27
CASSPGGPRSEAFF
TGTGCCAGCAGTCCAGGGGGACCTCGGAGTGAAGCTTTCTTT
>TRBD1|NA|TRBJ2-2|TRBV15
CATSVDRGGGTGELFF
TGTGCCACCAGCGTAGACAGGGGAGGCGGCACCGGGGAGCTGTTTTTT
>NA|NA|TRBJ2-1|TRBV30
CAWSGESGVAEQFF
TGTGCCTGGAGTGGGGAATCAGGGGTAGCTGAGCAGTTCTTC
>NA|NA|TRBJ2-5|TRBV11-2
CASSPWLASDQETQYF
TGTGCCAGCAGCCCCTGGTTGGCTAGCGACCAAGAGACCCAGTACTTC
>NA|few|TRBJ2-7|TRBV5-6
CASSLRSVYEQYF
TGTGCCAGCAGCTTGAGAAGTGTCTACGAGCAGTACTTC
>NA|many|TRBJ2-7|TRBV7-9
CASSFGDATYEQYF
TGTGCCAGCAGCTTCGGGGACGCAACCTACGAGCAGTACTTC
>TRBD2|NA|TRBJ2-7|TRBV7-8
CASSFDPLSLAGHYEQYF
TGTGCCAGCAGCTTTGATCCCCTGTCGCTAGCGGGTCACTACGAGCAGTACTTC
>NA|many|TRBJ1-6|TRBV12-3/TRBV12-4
CASQGRTPLHF
TGTGCCTCCCAAGGGAGAACACCCCTCCACTTT
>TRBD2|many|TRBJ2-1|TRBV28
CASSLRTSGSRDEQFF
TGTGCCAGCAGTTTGCGGACTAGCGGGAGTAGGGATGAGCAGTTCTTC
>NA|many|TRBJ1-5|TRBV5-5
CASSFYGGKDQPQHF
TGTGCCAGCAGCTTCTATGGGGGCAAGGATCAGCCCCAGCATTTT
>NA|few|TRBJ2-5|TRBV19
CASSRDRSAQETQYF
TGTGCCAGTAGTAGAGACAGGTCTGCTCAGGAGACCCAGTACTTC